What follows are 20 T cell receptor beta chains derived from one specimen sequenced in a study of blood T cell repertoires in COVID-19. The repertoire was sequenced with immunoSEQ multiplex PCR; TCRdb's copy has only in-frame clones and lacks some. The sample holds around 220,000 clones, approximately 78% seen once. Specimen: peripheral blood. Receptors originate from an elderly woman with COVID-19, enrolled during active disease.

This chain links TRBV23-1 with TRBJ1-6; D perhaps matches TRBD1 (5 bases). TRBV23-1 is an open reading frame, and its role is uncertain. CDR3 size: 15 residues. V shed 1 base and J shed 5 bases, with 9 bases lying between them. The CDR3 region is CASSQWGRDNSPLHF. The CDR3 DNA reads TGCGCCAGCAGTCAATGGGGCAGAGATAATTCACCCCTCCACTTT.

This chain connects TRBV7-2 to TRBJ1-5; D remains unclear. V was shortened by 2 bases and J by 2 bases, with 7 bases between the two germline ends. Germline V gene lookup returns CDR1 SGHTA and CDR2 FQGNSA. This CDR3 has 14 amino acids. As DNA, the CDR3 is TGTGCCAGCAGCTTACGCCAGGGCAATCAGCCCCAGCATTTT. Translating it yields CASSLRQGNQPQHF. Combining the CDR3 with reference TRBV7-2 and TRBJ1-5 gives the whole variable domain GAGVSQSPSNKVTEKGKDVELRCDPISGHTALYWYRQSLGQGLEFLIYFQGNSAPDKSGLPSDRFSAERTGGSVSTLTIQRTQQEDSAVYLCASSLRQGNQPQHFGDGTRLSIL.

This clone appeared once. The chain couples TRBV7-2 to TRBJ2-7; D may be TRBD1 (6 bases). Trimming took 4 bases from V and 3 from J, leaving 16 bases between them. The CDR3 consists of 15 residues. Germline-derived CDR1 and CDR2 are SGHTA and FQGNSA. The CDR3 reads CASSSGTRAYYEQYF. CDR3 coding DNA: TGTGCCAGCAGCTCCGGGACAAGGGCTTACTACGAGCAGTACTTC.

This chain uses TRBV7-5 with TRBJ1-5; the table's D call TRBD1 went unverified against the DNA. TRBV7-5 is a known pseudogene. The CDR3 loop spans 14 amino acids. The CDR3 sequence is CARSLRDSGQPQHF. CDR3 nucleotides: TGTGCCAGAAGCTTGCGTGATTCAGGTCAGCCCCAGCATTTT.

J is TRBJ2-5 and V is TRBV7-9, with D maybe TRBD1 (5 bases). The CDR3 is made up of 15 amino acids. Germline V gene lookup returns CDR1 SEHNR and CDR2 FQNEAQ (reference sequence). V shed 11 bases and J shed 0 bases, with 19 bases lying between them. The CDR3 region has the DNA TGTGCCGGGGCGAGTGGCACGACGTACCAAGAGACCCAGTACTTC. Protein product: CAGASGTTYQETQYF.

The chain couples TRBV19 to TRBJ1-5; possible D gene TRBD1, 5 bases. The CDR3 is made up of 15 amino acids. V gave up 4 bases and J gave up 0 bases, with 10 bases separating them. Germline loops: CDR1 LNHDA, CDR2 SQIVND (reference sequence). The CDR3 protein is CASSSRGASNQPQHF. In nucleotides, the CDR3 is TGTGCCAGTAGTAGCCGCGGGGCTAGCAATCAGCCCCAGCATTTT.

In this sample, this clone turned up once. The rearrangement uses TRBV5-1 and TRBJ1-2; possible D gene TRBD1, 5 bases. V gave up 4 bases and J gave up 2 bases, with 18 bases separating them. This CDR3 comprises 16 residues. The germline V gene has CDR1 SGHRS and CDR2 YFSETQ. This chain's CDR3 is CASSPGRFGGNYGYTF. The CDR3 DNA reads TGCGCCAGCAGCCCCGGGCGGTTTGGGGGGAACTATGGCTACACCTTC.

This clone was recorded a few times. The chain recombines TRBV5-1 with TRBJ2-7, with 8 bases fitting TRBD1. The CDR3 loop spans 15 amino acids. Per the germline V gene, CDR1 is SGHRS and CDR2 is YFSETQ. V shed 3 bases and J 6 bases; nucleotides not matched to a gene: 11. CDR3 amino acids: CASSWTGREGSEQYF. DNA of the CDR3: TGCGCCAGCAGCTGGACAGGGAGAGAAGGTAGCGAGCAGTACTTC.

V and J are TRBV5-1 and TRBJ2-5; a possible D gene is TRBD1 (6 bases). V was clipped by 2 bases and J by 5 bases, with 13 bases between them. The CDR3 totals 14 residues. Germline assignment: CDR1 SGHRS and CDR2 YFSETQ. The CDR3 here is CASSFRQVSETQYF. CDR3 DNA: TGCGCCAGCAGCTTCCGACAGGTGTCCGAGACCCAGTACTTC.

CDR3 sequence (DNA): TGTGCCAGCAGCCTCCGGGTAAGGAACACTGAAGCTTTCTTT. Its translation is CASSLRVRNTEAFF. The chain employs TRBV28 and TRBJ1-1; no reliable D call. Germline V gene sequence: CDR1 MDHEN, CDR2 SYDVKM. This CDR3 spans 14 amino acids. The germline V and J ends were trimmed by 6 bases and 1 base, with 12 bases remaining between them.

V and J are TRBV5-4 and TRBJ2-3, with D possibly TRBD2 on 5 matching bases. Germline V CDR1 and CDR2: SGHNT, YYREEE (reference sequence). V lost 3 bases and J 4 bases, leaving 18 bases between the germline ends. CDR3 length: 16 amino acids. CDR3 coding DNA: TGTGCCAGCAGCTCCGGACTGGGGAGTGTTCCAGATACGCAGTATTTT. It is translated as CASSSGLGSVPDTQYF.

The V call is TRBV28, the J call TRBJ2-5; D may be TRBD1 (5 bases). Germline V gene sequence: CDR1 MDHEN, CDR2 SYDVKM. CDR3 length: 13 amino acids. V was shortened by 5 bases and J by 1 base, with 8 bases between the two germline ends. Here the CDR3 reads CASSLDSQETQYF. In DNA, the CDR3 is TGTGCCAGCAGTCTTGACAGCCAAGAGACCCAGTACTTC.

CDR3 amino acids: CASTLVGGSYNEQFF. CDR3 nucleotide sequence: TGTGCCAGCACGTTAGTGGGGGGGTCCTACAATGAGCAGTTCTTC. The chain uses TRBV6-5 and TRBJ2-1; 7 bases map to TRBD2. Germline V CDR1 and CDR2: MNHEY, SVGAGI. The CDR3 is 15 residues long. J gave up 1 base and V 7 bases, and 7 bases lay outside the gene matches.

V gene TRBV18 combines with J gene TRBJ2-7, with D possibly TRBD1 on 6 matching bases. Between the trimmed V and J ends, which lost 2 bases and 6 bases, there was a span of 11 bases. Germline lookup yields CDR1 KGHSH and CDR2 LQKENI. This CDR3 has 13 residues. The CDR3 region is CASSPRGSTEQYF. CDR3 bases: TGTGCCAGCTCACCAAGGGGGTCTACCGAGCAGTACTTC.

Turning to this clone: The identical CDR3 is also encoded by other nucleotide sequences in the sample. The CDR3 loop is CASSPGQGYGYTF. In nucleotides, the CDR3 is TGTGCCAGCAGTCCAGGACAGGGCTATGGCTACACCTTC. The chain is built from TRBV12-3 or TRBV12-4 and TRBJ1-2, with 8 bases identical to TRBD1. The CDR3 extends over 13 amino acids. V was clipped by 5 bases and J by 4 bases; unmatched bases: 3.

This chain joins TRBV4-3 and TRBJ2-2, with D unresolved. With 0 bases removed from V and 6 bases from J, the gap between germline ends came to 11 bases. CDR3 length: 15 residues. CDR1 and CDR2 (germline): LGHNA, YSLEER. CDR3 loop: CASSQEFQFSGELFF. The CDR3 DNA reads TGCGCCAGCAGCCAAGAATTTCAGTTTTCCGGGGAGCTGTTTTTT.

This rearrangement joins TRBV4-2 to TRBJ2-1; 10 bases fit TRBD2. Germline loops: CDR1 LGHNA, CDR2 YNFKEQ. With V trimmed by 4 bases and J by 6 bases, 6 bases remained unmatched. The CDR3 is 15 residues long. This CDR3 reads CASSRSGGASNEQFF. The DNA for the CDR3 is TGTGCCAGCAGCCGGAGCGGGGGGGCCAGCAATGAGCAGTTCTTC.

This clone came up a few times. The rearrangement joins TRBV10-3 to TRBJ1-5; TRBD1 might be the D (5 bases). CDR1 ENHRY and CDR2 SYGVKD come from the germline V gene. The CDR3 loop spans 15 amino acids. Deletions cut 2 bases from V and 0 bases from J, with 8 bases between. CDR3 sequence: CAISEADSSNQPQHF. In nucleotides, the CDR3 is TGTGCCATCAGTGAGGCTGACAGTAGCAATCAGCCCCAGCATTTT.

The J gene is TRBJ1-1, the V gene TRBV6-5; the D gene is possibly TRBD1 (5 bases). V was pared by 5 bases and J by 1 base, with 11 bases between. The germline CDR1 and CDR2 sequences are MNHEY and SVGAGI. This CDR3 has 14 amino acids. The CDR3 loop reads CASSTETANTEAFF. CDR3 in DNA: TGTGCCAGCAGTACGGAGACAGCGAACACTGAAGCTTTCTTT.

This clone showed up just once. The rearrangement links TRBV18 to TRBJ1-2; 8 positions agree with TRBD1. The CDR3 is 15 residues long. J gave up 2 bases and V 4 bases, and 6 bases lay outside the gene matches. CDR1 and CDR2 (germline): KGHSH, LQKENI. CDR3 amino acids: CASSLDQGANYGYTF. The DNA for the CDR3 is TGTGCCAGCTCACTCGATCAGGGGGCAAACTATGGCTACACCTTC.